The 4 T cell receptor beta chains presented below share a single source sample, sequenced in a study of blood T cell repertoires in COVID-19. The table came from immunoSEQ multiplex PCR; TCRdb's copy has only in-frame clones and leaves some out. The table has fewer than 45,000 clones, approximately 81% seen once. The specimen was peripheral blood. The receptors shown here come from a human donor in a cohort sampled during active COVID-19.

V usage is TRBV6-1 and J usage is TRBJ2-1; TRBD2 aligns across 8 bases. In germline, CDR1 is MNHNS, CDR2 SASEGT. J gave up 4 bases and V 2 bases, and 1 base lay outside the gene matches. The CDR3 has 14 amino acids. The CDR3 loop is CASSEQRGYNEQFF. The CDR3 DNA is TGTGCCAGCAGTGAACAGCGGGGGTACAATGAGCAGTTCTTC.

The chain couples TRBV5-1 to TRBJ2-2; 7 nucleotides line up with TRBD1. Trimming took 4 bases from V and 5 from J; bases not matched to a gene: 2. CDR3 length: 13 residues. CDR1 is SGHRS, CDR2 YFSETQ, per germline. The chain's CDR3 is CASSPQGTGELFF. The CDR3 nucleotides read TGCGCCAGCAGCCCACAGGGGACCGGGGAGCTGTTTTTT.

This chain uses TRBV7-2 with TRBJ1-6, with a possible D match to TRBD1 (6 bases). This CDR3 contains 13 residues. The V gene lost 4 bases and the J gene lost 10 bases, with 11 bases spanning the gap. Per germline, CDR1 SGHTA and CDR2 FQGNSA. The DNA of the CDR3 is TGTGCCAGCAGCTACAGGGAAGGGTCACCCCTCCACTTT. Its translation is CASSYREGSPLHF.

The chain employs TRBV18 and TRBJ2-7, with D unresolved. Trimming shortened V by 6 bases and J by 3 bases, and 9 bases separated the two germline ends. The germline CDR1 and CDR2 sequences are KGHSH and LQKENI. The CDR3 is 12 amino acids. CDR3 loop: CASSAASYEQYF. In DNA, the CDR3 is TGTGCCAGCTCGGCGGCTAGCTACGAGCAGTACTTC.